These 13 T cell receptor beta chains originate from one sample sequenced in a study of CD8 T cells in Susac syndrome. A quantity of roughly 0.5 to 1 ug RNA underwent reverse transcription using random hexamers. MiXCR was run by TCRdb on the immunoSEQ multiplex PCR reads, yielding one entry per CDR3 protein. The sample lists fewer than 150,000 distinct CDR3 sequences, about 96% seen once, with more than 0.1% in the top ten. Sample: CD4+ T cells from PBMCs. The receptors here all came from a human donor in good health.

The chain employs TRBV6-2 or TRBV6-3 and TRBJ2-5, with 7 bases identical to TRBD1. The CDR3 length is 16 residues. J gave up 5 bases and V 8 bases, and 17 bases lay outside the gene matches. Germline V gene lookup returns CDR1 MNHEY and CDR2 SVGEGT. The CDR3, as DNA: TGTGCCAGCTGCTACCGCCGGGGACAGATTGGTGAGACCCAGTACTTC. It codes for CASCYRRGQIGETQYF.

The chain recombines TRBV5-1 with TRBJ1-2; D is unresolved. The V gene lost 4 bases and the J gene lost 0 bases, with 10 bases spanning the gap. CDR1 is SGHRS, CDR2 YFSETQ, per germline. The CDR3 is 14 residues long. The CDR3 here is CASSLRRANYGYTF. CDR3 nucleotides: TGCGCCAGCAGCCTGAGGAGAGCTAACTATGGCTACACCTTC.

The chain recombines TRBV29-1 with TRBJ2-7, with TRBD2 identical over 10 bases. V lost 5 bases and J lost 1; bases outside the gene matches: 5. Per germline, CDR1 SQVTM and CDR2 ANQGSEA. The CDR3 is made up of 14 amino acids. The CDR3 loop is CSVSSGRGSYEQYF. In nucleotides, the CDR3 is TGCAGCGTTTCGAGCGGGAGGGGATCCTACGAGCAGTACTTC.

This clonotype was counted a single time. J is TRBJ2-5 and V is TRBV15; D gene uncertain. The CDR3 is made up of 15 amino acids. Trimming cost V 5 bases and J 7 bases, with 20 bases left between them. Per the germline V gene, CDR1 is LNHNV and CDR2 is YYDKDF (reference sequence). The CDR3 region is CATSGSPGGRATQYF. CDR3 sequence (DNA): TGTGCCACCAGCGGATCCCCAGGTGGTCGGGCGACCCAGTACTTC.

The CDR3 bases are TGTGCCAGCAGTTCTCACGGCTCTGGAAACACCATATATTTT. Its translation: CASSSHGSGNTIYF. V and J are TRBV12-3 or TRBV12-4 and TRBJ1-3; D uncertain. Trimming removed 4 bases from V and 0 bases from J, with 7 bases in between. The CDR3 has 14 residues.

This chain's CDR3 is CASSPGTNPQETQYF. In nucleotides, the CDR3 is TGTGCCAGCAGTCCCGGGACTAACCCGCAAGAGACCCAGTACTTC. The V call is TRBV6-1, the J call TRBJ2-5; 7 nucleotides agree with TRBD2. Germline CDR1 is MNHNS and CDR2 is SASEGT. Trimming at V came to 5 bases and at J to 2 bases, leaving 8 bases not matched to a gene. The CDR3 spans 15 residues.

The chain links TRBV4-1 to TRBJ2-6; no reliable D call. Between the trimmed V and J ends, which lost 2 bases and 0 bases, there was a span of 14 bases. The CDR3 loop spans 18 amino acids. CDR1 and CDR2 from the germline V gene are MGHRA and YSYEKL. The CDR3 is CASSQSNTLFSGANVLTF. CDR3 coding DNA: TGCGCCAGCAGCCAAAGTAACACACTCTTCTCTGGGGCCAACGTCCTGACTTTC.

V is TRBV2 and J is TRBJ2-5; D is ambiguous. There are 12 residues in the CDR3. CDR1 and CDR2 (germline): SNHLY, FYNNEI. Trimming removed 4 bases at V and 5 bases at J, with 8 bases between. Here the CDR3 DNA reads TGTGCCAGCAGTGTCTCGCTTGAGACCCAGTACTTC. Protein: CASSVSLETQYF.

The sample holds a few counts of this clonotype. The V and J genes are TRBV19 and TRBJ1-1; D is ambiguous. The CDR3 spans 12 residues. CDR1 LNHDA and CDR2 SQIVND come from the germline V gene (reference sequence). The V end lost 5 bases, the J end lost 1 base, and 5 bases lay between the germline ends. CDR3 sequence (DNA): TGTGCCAGTAGTCCGACGAACACTGAAGCTTTCTTT. As protein: CASSPTNTEAFF.

The V gene is TRBV7-2, the J gene TRBJ2-7, with D hard to call. CDR1 and CDR2 (germline): SGHTA, FQGNSA. Trimming shortened V by 4 bases and J by 2 bases, and 6 bases separated the two germline ends. CDR3 size: 12 residues. The CDR3 DNA is TGTGCCAGCAGCTGGCGAACCTACGAGCAGTACTTC. It encodes CASSWRTYEQYF.

The chain is built from TRBV7-2 and TRBJ2-7; 8 bases are a match to TRBD2. This CDR3 is 14 amino acids long. From germline, CDR1 is SGHTA and CDR2 FQGNSA. V was pared by 7 bases and J by 2 bases, with 7 bases of the junction left unmatched. CDR3 loop: CASTRGSGAYEQYF. The CDR3 nucleotides read TGTGCCAGCACCAGAGGTAGCGGGGCCTACGAGCAGTACTTC.

The chain couples TRBV28 to TRBJ1-2, with D hard to call. Germline V gene sequence: CDR1 MDHEN, CDR2 SYDVKM. Trimming left V 7 bases short and J 8 bases short, with 14 bases between. The CDR3 contains 12 residues. CDR3 in amino acids: CASTLAGGGYTF. The CDR3 nucleotides are TGTGCCAGCACCCTCGCCGGAGGAGGCTACACCTTC.

V gene TRBV3-1 combines with J gene TRBJ1-2; a possible D gene is TRBD1 (6 bases). There are 15 residues in the CDR3. V was shortened by 4 bases and J by 4 bases, with 16 bases between the two germline ends. Germline-derived CDR1 and CDR2 are LGHDT and YNNKEL (reference sequence). Here the CDR3 reads CASSRGTSRGYGYTF. The CDR3 DNA sequence: TGTGCCAGCAGCCGGGGGACATCCCGGGGCTATGGCTACACCTTC.